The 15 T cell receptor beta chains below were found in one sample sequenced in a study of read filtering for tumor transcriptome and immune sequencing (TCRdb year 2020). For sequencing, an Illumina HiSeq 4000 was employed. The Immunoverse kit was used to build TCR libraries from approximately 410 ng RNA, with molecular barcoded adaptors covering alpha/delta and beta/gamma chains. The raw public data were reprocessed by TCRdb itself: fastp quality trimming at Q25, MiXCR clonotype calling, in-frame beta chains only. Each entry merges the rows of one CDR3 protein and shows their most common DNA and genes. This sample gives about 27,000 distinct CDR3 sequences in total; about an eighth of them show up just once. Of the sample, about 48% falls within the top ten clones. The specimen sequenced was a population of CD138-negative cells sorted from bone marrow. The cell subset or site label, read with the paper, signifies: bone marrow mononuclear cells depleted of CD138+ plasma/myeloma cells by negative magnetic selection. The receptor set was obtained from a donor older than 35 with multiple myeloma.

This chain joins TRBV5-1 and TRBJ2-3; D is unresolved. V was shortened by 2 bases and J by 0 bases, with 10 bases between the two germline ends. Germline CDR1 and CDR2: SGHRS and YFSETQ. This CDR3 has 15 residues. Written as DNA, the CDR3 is TGCGCCAGCAGCTTTACCGCCGGTAGCACAGATACGCAGTATTTT. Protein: CASSFTAGSTDTQYF.

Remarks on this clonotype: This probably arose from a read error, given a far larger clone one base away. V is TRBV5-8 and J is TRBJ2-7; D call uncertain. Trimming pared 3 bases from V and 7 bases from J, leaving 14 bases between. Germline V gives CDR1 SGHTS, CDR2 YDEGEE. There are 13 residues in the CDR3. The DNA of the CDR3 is TGTGCCAGCAGCTCAGCAAACCCGTGGGAGCAGTACTTC. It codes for CASSSANPWEQYF. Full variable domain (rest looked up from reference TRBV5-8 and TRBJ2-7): EAGVTQSPTHLIKTRGQQATLRCSPISGHTSVYWYQQALGLGLQFLLWYDEGEERNRGNFPPRFSGRQFPNYSSELNVNALELEDSALYLCASSSANPWEQYFGPGTRLTVT.

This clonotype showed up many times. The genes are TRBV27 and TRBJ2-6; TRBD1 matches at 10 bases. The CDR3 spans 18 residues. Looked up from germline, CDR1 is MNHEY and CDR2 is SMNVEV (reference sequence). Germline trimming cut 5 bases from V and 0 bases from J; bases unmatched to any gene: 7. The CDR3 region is CASSRETGGASGANVLTF. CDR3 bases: TGTGCCAGCAGTCGAGAGACAGGGGGCGCCTCTGGGGCCAACGTCCTGACTTTC. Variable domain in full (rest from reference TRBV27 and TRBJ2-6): EAQVTQNPRYLITVTGKKLTVTCSQNMNHEYMSWYRQDPGLGLRQIYYSMNVEVTDKGDVPEGYKVSRKEKRNFPLILESPSPNQTSLYFCASSRETGGASGANVLTFGAGSRLTVL.

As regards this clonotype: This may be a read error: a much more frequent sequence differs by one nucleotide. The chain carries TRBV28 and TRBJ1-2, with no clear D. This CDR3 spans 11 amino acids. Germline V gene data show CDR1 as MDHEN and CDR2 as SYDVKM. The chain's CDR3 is CARSLDDGYTF. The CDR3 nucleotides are TGTGCCCGCAGTTTGGATGATGGCTACACCTTC.

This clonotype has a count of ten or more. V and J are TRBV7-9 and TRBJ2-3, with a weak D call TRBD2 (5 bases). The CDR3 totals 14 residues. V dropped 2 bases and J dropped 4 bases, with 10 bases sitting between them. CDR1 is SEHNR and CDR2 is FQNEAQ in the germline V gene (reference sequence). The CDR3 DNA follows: TGTGCCAGCAGCTTAAACGGGGTTTCAGATACGCAGTATTTT. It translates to CASSLNGVSDTQYF.

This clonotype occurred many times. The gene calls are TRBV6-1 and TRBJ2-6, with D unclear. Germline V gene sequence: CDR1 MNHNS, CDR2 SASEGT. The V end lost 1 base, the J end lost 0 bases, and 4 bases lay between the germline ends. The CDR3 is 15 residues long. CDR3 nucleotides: TGTGCCAGCAGTGAAGGCAGCTCTGGGGCCAACGTCCTGACTTTC. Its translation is CASSEGSSGANVLTF.

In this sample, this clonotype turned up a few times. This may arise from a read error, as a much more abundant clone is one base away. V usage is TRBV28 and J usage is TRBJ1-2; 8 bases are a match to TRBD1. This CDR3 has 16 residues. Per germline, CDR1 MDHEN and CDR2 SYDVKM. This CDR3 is CASSLLGTGDNYGCTF. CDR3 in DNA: TGTGCCAGCAGTTTATTGGGGACAGGAGATAACTATGGCTGCACCTTC.

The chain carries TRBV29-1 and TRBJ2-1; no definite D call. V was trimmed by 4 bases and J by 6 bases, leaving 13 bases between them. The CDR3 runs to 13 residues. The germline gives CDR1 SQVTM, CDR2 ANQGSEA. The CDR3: CSVGHTDCNEQFF. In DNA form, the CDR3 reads TGCAGCGTTGGTCATACAGACTGCAATGAGCAGTTCTTC.

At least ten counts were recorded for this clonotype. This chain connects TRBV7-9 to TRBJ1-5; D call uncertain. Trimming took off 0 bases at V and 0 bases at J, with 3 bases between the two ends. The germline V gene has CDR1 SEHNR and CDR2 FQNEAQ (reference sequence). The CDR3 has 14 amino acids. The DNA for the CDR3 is TGTGCCAGCAGCTTAGCATCTAGCAATCAGCCCCAGCATTTT. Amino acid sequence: CASSLASSNQPQHF.

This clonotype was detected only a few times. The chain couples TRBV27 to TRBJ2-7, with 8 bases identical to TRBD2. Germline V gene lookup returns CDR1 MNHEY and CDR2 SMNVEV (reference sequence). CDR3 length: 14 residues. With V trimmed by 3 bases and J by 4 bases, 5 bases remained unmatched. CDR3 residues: CASSFSAGGYEQYF. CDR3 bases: TGTGCCAGCAGTTTTTCCGCGGGAGGTTACGAGCAGTACTTC.

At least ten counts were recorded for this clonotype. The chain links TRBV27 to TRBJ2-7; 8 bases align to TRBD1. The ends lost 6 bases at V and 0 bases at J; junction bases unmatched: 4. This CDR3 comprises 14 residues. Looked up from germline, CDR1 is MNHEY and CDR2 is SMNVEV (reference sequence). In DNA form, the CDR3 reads TGTGCCAGCAGGAGGACAGGGTCCTCCTACGAGCAGTACTTC. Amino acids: CASRRTGSSYEQYF.

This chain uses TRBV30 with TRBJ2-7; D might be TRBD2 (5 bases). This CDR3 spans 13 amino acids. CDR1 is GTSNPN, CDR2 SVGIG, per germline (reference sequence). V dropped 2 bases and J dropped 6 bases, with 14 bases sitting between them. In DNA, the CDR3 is TGTGCCTGGAGTCGGGATCGGGCTAGCGAGCAGTACTTC. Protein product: CAWSRDRASEQYF.

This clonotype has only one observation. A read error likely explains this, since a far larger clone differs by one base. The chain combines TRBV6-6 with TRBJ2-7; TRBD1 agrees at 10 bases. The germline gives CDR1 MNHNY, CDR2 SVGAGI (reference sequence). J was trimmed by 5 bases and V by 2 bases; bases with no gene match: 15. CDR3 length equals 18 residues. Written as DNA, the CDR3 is TGTGCCAGCAGTTACCCGGGACAGGGGAGAACCCTTGACCACGAGCAGTACTTC. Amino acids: CASSYPGQGRTLDHEQYF.

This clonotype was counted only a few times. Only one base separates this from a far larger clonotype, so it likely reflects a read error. The CDR3, as DNA: TGTGCCAGCAGTTACTCGGGACAGGGGAGACCCCTTGACCACGAGCAGTACTTC. Amino acid sequence: CASSYSGQGRPLDHEQYF. J is TRBJ2-7 and V is TRBV6-6, with 10 bases identical to TRBD1. J was trimmed by 5 bases and V by 0 bases; bases with no gene match: 13. Germline V gene lookup returns CDR1 MNHNY and CDR2 SVGAGI (reference sequence). This CDR3 comprises 18 residues.

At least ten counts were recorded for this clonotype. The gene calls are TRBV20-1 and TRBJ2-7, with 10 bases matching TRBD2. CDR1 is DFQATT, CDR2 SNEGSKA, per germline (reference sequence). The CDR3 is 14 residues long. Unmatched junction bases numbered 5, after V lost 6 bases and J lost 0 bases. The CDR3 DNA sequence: TGCAGTGCCACCGGACTAGCGGTCTCCTACGAGCAGTACTTC. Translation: CSATGLAVSYEQYF.